This T cell receptor beta chain was sequenced during a study of T cell changes during pregnancy in multiple sclerosis. Sequencing was performed with immunoSEQ multiplex PCR; in TCRdb, only in-frame clones are kept and a portion is missing. This table has about 57,000 clones, 75% to 90% appearing once. CDR1 and CDR2 (germline): SGDLS, YYNGEE. This CDR3 has 14 residues. The V gene lost 0 bases and the J gene lost 6 bases, with 13 bases spanning the gap. The clonotype originates from a female donor with multiple sclerosis, enrolled in a pregnancy study. This specimen was peripheral blood, taken after pregnancy. The V and J genes are TRBV9 and TRBJ2-7; weak D call: TRBD1 (5 bases). The CDR3 is CASSVEPTDSEQYF. CDR3 DNA sequence: TGTGCCAGCAGCGTAGAACCCACTGACAGCGAGCAGTACTTC. The full variable domain, completed using reference TRBV9 and TRBJ2-7, is DSGVTQTPKHLITATGQRVTLRCSPRSGDLSVYWYQQSLDQGLQFLIQYYNGEERAKGNILERFSAQQFPDLHSELNLSSLELGDSALYFCASSVEPTDSEQYFGPGTRLTVT.